The 18 T cell receptor beta chains given below trace back to one sample, sequenced in a study of cytotoxic CD8 clonotypes in ibrutinib-treated CLL. The table came from immunoSEQ multiplex PCR; TCRdb's copy has only in-frame clones and leaves some out. The sample lists over 150,000 clones, about 72% occurring once. Sequencing was performed on PBMCs, taken after 24 months of ibrutinib treatment. The receptors stem from a human donor with chronic lymphocytic leukemia.

The chain has TRBV11-2 and TRBJ2-7; 8 bases are shared with TRBD1. The CDR3 extends over 15 amino acids. Unmatched junction bases numbered 10, after V lost 5 bases and J lost 4 bases. Germline CDR1 is SGHAT and CDR2 is FQNNGV. CDR3 in amino acids: CASSISSGGQYEQYF. The CDR3 coding sequence is TGTGCCAGCAGCATCTCATCAGGGGGCCAATACGAGCAGTACTTC.

In this sample, this clone turned up a few times. This sequence joins TRBV15 and TRBJ1-2; D is ambiguous. V dropped 3 bases and J dropped 4 bases, with 3 bases sitting between them. Germline lookup yields CDR1 LNHNV and CDR2 YYDKDF (reference sequence). This CDR3 has 11 residues. The CDR3 region has the DNA TGTGCCACCAGCAGCCTCTATGGCTACACCTTC. Its protein product is CATSSLYGYTF.

This chain uses TRBV4-3 with TRBJ1-1; D is unclear. With 3 bases removed from V and 1 base from J, the gap between germline ends came to 9 bases. The CDR3 runs to 14 residues. Looked up from germline, CDR1 is LGHNA and CDR2 is YSLEER. Here the CDR3 DNA reads TGCGCCAGCAGCCACAACGGGGAGAACACTGAAGCTTTCTTT. This encodes CASSHNGENTEAFF.

The CDR3 DNA reads as TGCAGTGCTACTGGGGTGGAGACCCAGTACTTC. It yields the protein CSATGVETQYF. This chain joins TRBV20-1 and TRBJ2-5, with D uncertain. Germline V lookup: CDR1 DFQATT, CDR2 SNEGSKA (reference sequence). This CDR3 is 11 amino acids long. Trimming left V 4 bases short and J 5 bases short, with 8 bases between.

The J gene is TRBJ2-1, the V gene TRBV2, with TRBD1 identical over 7 bases. Germline assignment: CDR1 SNHLY and CDR2 FYNNEI. The CDR3 has 14 amino acids. J lost 12 bases, V lost 5 bases, and 13 bases had no gene match. The CDR3 nucleotides read TGTGCCAGCAGTACAGGACAGGTCCCCCTGGGGCAGTTCTTC. This encodes CASSTGQVPLGQFF.

This clone was seen a single time. The V call is TRBV30, the J call TRBJ2-2, with a tentative D call TRBD2 (5 bases). Trimming pared 6 bases from V and 6 bases from J, leaving 17 bases between. The CDR3 covers 14 residues. Per germline, CDR1 GTSNPN and CDR2 SVGIG (reference sequence). The CDR3 coding sequence is TGTGCCTGCCCAGGTGGGGTCGGGGCCGGGGAGCTGTTTTTT. Translating gives CACPGGVGAGELFF.

The rearrangement links TRBV30 to TRBJ1-1, with a possible D match to TRBD1 (5 bases). The CDR3 extends over 14 amino acids. Germline V gives CDR1 GTSNPN, CDR2 SVGIG (reference sequence). The V end was cut by 0 bases, the J end by 0 bases, with 8 bases between. As DNA, the CDR3 is TGTGCCTGGAGTGTGCGGGGGATGAACACTGAAGCTTTCTTT. Encoded protein: CAWSVRGMNTEAFF.

The sample holds a few counts of this clone. This sample includes further DNA sequences coding for the same CDR3. The V call is TRBV19, the J call TRBJ1-2; D call uncertain. The CDR3 has 12 residues. The V end lost 5 bases, the J end lost 2 bases, and 6 bases lay between the germline ends. Germline CDR1 is LNHDA and CDR2 is SQIVND (reference sequence). The DNA for the CDR3 is TGTGCCAGTAGTCGACGGAACTATGGCTACACCTTC. It encodes CASSRRNYGYTF.

The chain joins TRBV4-2 to TRBJ1-2; D not certain. The V end was cut by 4 bases, the J end by 4 bases, with 13 bases between. CDR3 length: 14 residues. CDR1 LGHNA and CDR2 YNFKEQ come from the germline V gene. CDR3 region: CASSPRAARYGYTF. CDR3 coding DNA: TGTGCCAGCAGCCCAAGGGCAGCCCGCTATGGCTACACCTTC.

This clone appeared a few times. The chain carries TRBV7-2 and TRBJ2-1; 8 nucleotides match TRBD2. Germline V gene data show CDR1 as SGHTA and CDR2 as FQGNSA. The CDR3 is 17 amino acids. V gave up 1 base and J gave up 0 bases; unmatched junction bases: 5. Here the CDR3 reads CASSLGLAGISYNEQFF. CDR3 sequence (DNA): TGTGCCAGCAGCTTAGGGCTAGCGGGTATCTCCTACAATGAGCAGTTCTTC.

V usage is TRBV10-3 and J usage is TRBJ2-5; 7 bases align to TRBD2. The germline CDR1 and CDR2 sequences are ENHRY and SYGVKD. The junction had 13 bases not matched to a gene; V was cut back by 6 bases and J by 3 bases. This CDR3 region has 16 residues. CDR3 sequence: CAISKGGAGEEETQYF. The CDR3 DNA reads as TGTGCCATCAGCAAGGGTGGGGCGGGAGAGGAAGAGACCCAGTACTTC.

The chain couples TRBV5-4 to TRBJ2-7; unclear D gene. The CDR3 loop spans 13 amino acids. Trimming left V 0 bases short and J 2 bases short, with 6 bases between. CDR1 is SGHNT and CDR2 is YYREEE in the germline V gene (reference sequence). The chain's CDR3 is CASSLGLPYEQYF. The DNA for the CDR3 is TGTGCCAGCAGCTTGGGACTTCCCTACGAGCAGTACTTC.

V gene TRBV6-1 combines with J gene TRBJ2-1, with 10 positions matching TRBD1. J gave up 7 bases and V 2 bases, and 5 bases lay outside the gene matches. Germline V gene lookup returns CDR1 MNHNS and CDR2 SASEGT. The length of the CDR3 is 15 residues. The CDR3 is CASSEPDRGRNEQFF. CDR3 DNA sequence: TGTGCCAGCAGTGAACCAGACAGGGGGCGGAATGAGCAGTTCTTC.

The chain recombines TRBV9 with TRBJ2-7; weak D call: TRBD2 (7 bases). This CDR3 is built from 15 residues. The ends were cut back, 5 bases at V and 0 bases at J, with 15 bases in the middle. Germline loops: CDR1 SGDLS, CDR2 YYNGEE. In DNA, the CDR3 is TGTGCCAGCAGTAAGGCGGGGGCTAACTCCTACGAGCAGTACTTC. Protein: CASSKAGANSYEQYF. The full variable domain, rest sourced from reference TRBV9 and TRBJ2-7, is DSGVTQTPKHLITATGQRVTLRCSPRSGDLSVYWYQQSLDQGLQFLIQYYNGEERAKGNILERFSAQQFPDLHSELNLSSLELGDSALYFCASSKAGANSYEQYFGPGTRLTVT.

This clone was seen more than once but under ten times. The V and J genes are TRBV29-1 and TRBJ1-2; no clear D. V was clipped by 2 bases and J by 8 bases, with 12 bases between them. From germline, CDR1 is SQVTM and CDR2 ANQGSEA. The CDR3 runs 12 residues. The CDR3 DNA reads TGCAGCGTTGAAATGGTTTTGGAGGGCTACACCTTC. Amino acid sequence: CSVEMVLEGYTF.

This clone was detected only a few times. The chain couples TRBV11-2 to TRBJ2-7; D is uncertain. V dropped 1 base and J dropped 0 bases, with 7 bases sitting between them. Per the germline V gene, CDR1 is SGHAT and CDR2 is FQNNGV. The CDR3 contains 14 residues. CDR3 region: CASSLARTSYEQYF. The DNA of the CDR3 is TGTGCCAGCAGCTTAGCAAGGACCTCCTACGAGCAGTACTTC.

This chain links TRBV7-8 with TRBJ1-2; D gene unclear. This CDR3 comprises 15 residues. Deletions cut 0 bases from V and 3 bases from J, with 11 bases between. CDR1 and CDR2 from the germline V gene are SGHVS and FQNEAQ. The CDR3 DNA is TGTGCCAGCAGCTTAGCGAAGGCGGTCTACTATGGCTACACCTTC. It codes for CASSLAKAVYYGYTF.

V and J are TRBV30 and TRBJ1-1; the D is unclear. Germline V gene lookup returns CDR1 GTSNPN and CDR2 SVGIG (reference sequence). The CDR3 spans 14 residues. Trimming took 4 bases from V and 13 from J, leaving 25 bases between them. CDR3 sequence: CAWNSLGGGMKLFF. CDR3 DNA sequence: TGTGCCTGGAATTCACTCGGCGGAGGTATGAAGCTTTTCTTT.